Each of the 10 T cell receptor beta chains below was sequenced from the same sample in a study of cytomegalovirus exposure and HLA in healthy donors. The PCR had 60 Vbeta and 13 Jbeta primers. Clones were read by immunoSEQ multiplex PCR, and TCRdb kept only the in-frame ones, dropping some. This repertoire includes 100,000 to 150,000 clones. The source material was PBMCs. All receptors come from a middle-aged man in good health and CMV-seronegative.

The J gene is TRBJ1-3, the V gene TRBV5-6; D call uncertain. V gave up 0 bases and J gave up 0 bases, with 7 bases separating them. Germline V gene sequence: CDR1 SGHDT, CDR2 YYEEEE. The CDR3 contains 15 residues. CDR3 bases: TGTGCCAGCAGCTTGGTGTCGGTCTCTGGAAACACCATATATTTT. This translates into CASSLVSVSGNTIYF.

This chain joins TRBV30 and TRBJ1-1; D gene ambiguous. The CDR3 is 11 amino acids. Trimming removed 4 bases at V and 4 bases at J, with 7 bases between. Germline CDR1 and CDR2: GTSNPN and SVGIG (reference sequence). The CDR3 nucleotides are TGTGCCTGGAATCAGGTCACTGAAGCTTTCTTT. Its translation: CAWNQVTEAFF.

This chain uses TRBV5-1 with TRBJ2-5; 8 bases line up with TRBD1. With the DNA end fitting TRBJ2-7 better, the J assignment may be wrong. Germline assignment: CDR1 SGHRS and CDR2 YFSETQ. The CDR3 is 14 amino acids. The chain's CDR3 is CASSLGQGAHEQYF. Here the CDR3 DNA reads TGCGCCAGCAGCTTGGGGCAGGGGGCCCACGAGCAGTACTTC.

This chain links TRBV5-4 with TRBJ2-1; TRBD1 agrees at 7 bases. CDR1 and CDR2 from the germline V gene are SGHNT and YYREEE (reference sequence). Unmatched junction bases numbered 13, after V lost 2 bases and J lost 5 bases. This CDR3 comprises 17 residues. This CDR3 is CASSLTGAAATNNEQFF. Here the CDR3 DNA reads TGTGCCAGCAGCTTAACAGGGGCCGCCGCGACTAACAATGAGCAGTTCTTC.

This chain joins TRBV13 and TRBJ2-5, with TRBD2 matching 7 bases. V lost 3 bases to trimming and J lost 0 bases; unmatched junction nucleotides: 10. CDR1 is PRHDT and CDR2 is FYEKMQ in the germline V gene (reference sequence). This CDR3 is built from 17 residues. CDR3 region: CASSLDPGLLHQETQYF. CDR3 nucleotide sequence: TGTGCCAGCAGCTTGGACCCGGGACTACTCCACCAAGAGACCCAGTACTTC.

The chain joins TRBV28 to TRBJ2-7; TRBD1 might be the D (6 bases). V was shortened by 2 bases and J by 1 base, with 9 bases between the two germline ends. Germline V gives CDR1 MDHEN, CDR2 SYDVKM. The CDR3 sequence is 14 residues long. CDR3 region: CASSLQGQSYEQYF. The CDR3 DNA reads TGTGCCAGCAGTTTACAGGGACAATCCTACGAGCAGTACTTC.

This sequence joins TRBV7-9 and TRBJ2-1; D is perhaps TRBD1 (7 bases). Trimming shortened V by 6 bases and J by 0 bases, and 21 bases separated the two germline ends. Germline V CDR1 and CDR2: SEHNR, FQNEAQ (reference sequence). The CDR3 has 18 amino acids. DNA of the CDR3: TGTGCCAGCAGGGGACGGGGAGGACAGGTAAACTCCTACAATGAGCAGTTCTTC. This codes for CASRGRGGQVNSYNEQFF.

Here the CDR3 reads CASSEAEGTGGEGYTF. In DNA, the CDR3 is TGTGCCAGCAGTGAAGCCGAGGGAACAGGGGGGGAAGGCTACACCTTC. The V and J genes are TRBV2 and TRBJ1-2, with TRBD1 identical over 8 bases. J was trimmed by 8 bases and V by 0 bases; bases with no gene match: 11. The CDR3 runs 16 residues. Germline assignment: CDR1 SNHLY and CDR2 FYNNEI.

The chain couples TRBV5-5 to TRBJ2-7, with 9 bases fitting TRBD1. Germline V gene data show CDR1 as SGHKS and CDR2 as YYEKEE (reference sequence). The CDR3 totals 14 residues. V was pared by 3 bases and J by 2 bases, with 3 bases of the junction left unmatched. CDR3 nucleotides: TGTGCCAGCAGCTCCCGACAGGGGGCCTACGAGCAGTACTTC. It yields the protein CASSSRQGAYEQYF.

The chain uses TRBV11-2 and TRBJ2-7; 10 nucleotides agree with TRBD2. The CDR3 is made up of 15 amino acids. With 2 bases clipped from V and 5 bases from J, the junction kept 6 bases outside the gene matches. Germline V gene lookup returns CDR1 SGHAT and CDR2 FQNNGV. CDR3 in DNA: TGTGCCAGCAGCTTAAATCAACTAGCGGGGCACGAGCAGTACTTC. It encodes CASSLNQLAGHEQYF.